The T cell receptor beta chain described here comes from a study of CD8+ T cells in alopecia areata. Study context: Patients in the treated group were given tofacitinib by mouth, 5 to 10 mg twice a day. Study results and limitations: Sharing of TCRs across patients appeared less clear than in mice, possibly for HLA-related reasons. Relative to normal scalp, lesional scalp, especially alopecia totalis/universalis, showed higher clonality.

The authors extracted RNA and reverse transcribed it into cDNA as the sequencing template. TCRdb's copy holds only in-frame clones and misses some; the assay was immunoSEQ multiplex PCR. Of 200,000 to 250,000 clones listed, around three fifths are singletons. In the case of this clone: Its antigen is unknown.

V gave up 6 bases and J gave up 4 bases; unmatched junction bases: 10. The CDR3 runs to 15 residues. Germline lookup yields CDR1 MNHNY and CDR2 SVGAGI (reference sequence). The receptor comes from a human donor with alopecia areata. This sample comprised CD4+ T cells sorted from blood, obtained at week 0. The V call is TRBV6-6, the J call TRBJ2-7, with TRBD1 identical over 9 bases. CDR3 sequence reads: CASRTNRDRAYEQYF. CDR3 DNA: TGTGCCAGCAGGACTAACCGGGACAGGGCTTACGAGCAGTACTTC.